This TCR beta chain was captured by sequencing in a study of molecular identifiers for immune sequencing clone quantification. The germline V gene has CDR1 DFQATT and CDR2 SNEGSKA (reference sequence). CDR3 length equals 12 residues. Deletions cut 2 bases from V and 0 bases from J, with 2 bases between. TCRdb passed the PCR reads through MiXCR, listing each CDR3 protein once. Of about 630,000 distinct CDR3 sequences listed, 25% are singletons. In its sample, this clonotype was seen many times. The sequenced sample was naive CD8+ T cells from blood, with Jurkat cell RNA spiked in. Subset here: FACS-sorted CD8+CD4-CCR7+CD45RA+ naive T cells. V usage is TRBV20-1 and J usage is TRBJ1-5; unclear D gene. The sequence was obtained from a human donor in good health. Some libraries in this study had Jurkat cell RNA spiked in. The CDR3 DNA reads as TGCAGTGCTAGATATAGCAATCAGCCCCAGCATTTT. Its translation is CSARYSNQPQHF.